These 21 T cell receptor beta chains were sequenced from one sample in a study of PD-1 blockade in classical Hodgkin lymphoma. The repertoire was sequenced with immunoSEQ multiplex PCR; TCRdb's copy has only in-frame clones and lacks some. The table lists some 13,000 clones, 82% of them singletons. Following autologous stem cell transplantation, relapse occurred in every patient, and exposure to brentuximab vedotin varied. The sequences come from peripheral blood mononuclear cells (PBMCs), collected at baseline. All receptors come from a human donor with classical Hodgkin lymphoma.

V usage is TRBV4-2 and J usage is TRBJ2-7, with 10 bases that match TRBD2. The germline gives CDR1 LGHNA, CDR2 YNFKEQ. The CDR3 extends over 15 amino acids. The junction had 2 bases not matched to a gene; V was cut back by 3 bases and J by 0 bases. CDR3 in amino acids: CASSHGLADSYEQYF. The CDR3 DNA follows: TGTGCCAGCAGCCATGGACTAGCGGACTCCTACGAGCAGTACTTC.

This chain connects TRBV9 to TRBJ1-6, with 12 bases that match TRBD1. Trimming cost V 3 bases and J 7 bases; bases outside gene matches: 5. Per germline, CDR1 SGDLS and CDR2 YYNGEE. The length of the CDR3 is 16 residues. CDR3 DNA: TGTGCCAGCAGCGCGAGGGGACAGGGGGCAAATTCACCCCTCCACTTT. Translating gives CASSARGQGANSPLHF.

V gene TRBV5-1 combines with J gene TRBJ1-5, with 11 bases that match TRBD1. The V and J ends lost 4 bases and 7 bases, in that order; junction bases with no gene match: 7. Germline V gene sequence: CDR1 SGHRS, CDR2 YFSETQ. CDR3 length: 15 residues. CDR3 DNA sequence: TGCGCCAGCAGCCCGGGGACAGGGGGAAGGCAGCCCCAGCATTTT. This gives the protein CASSPGTGGRQPQHF.

This clone has a handful of counts. The gene calls are TRBV25-1 and TRBJ2-2; D is tentatively TRBD1 or TRBD2 (5 bases each). With 6 bases removed from V and 4 bases from J, the gap between germline ends came to 15 bases. CDR1 MGHDK and CDR2 SYGVNS come from the germline V gene. This CDR3 is 15 amino acids long. The CDR3 DNA reads as TGTGCCAGCAGCAGAACGGGGACCGCCACCGGGGAGCTGTTTTTT. Its translation: CASSRTGTATGELFF.

The chain couples TRBV5-4 to TRBJ2-5; 7 nucleotides align to TRBD2. V was clipped by 4 bases and J by 5 bases; unmatched bases: 8. This CDR3 has 14 residues. The V gene's germline CDR1 is SGHNT and CDR2 YYREEE (reference sequence). The DNA for the CDR3 is TGTGCCAGCAGCGCGGGAGAGGGATGGGAGACCCAGTACTTC. Amino acids: CASSAGEGWETQYF.

This sequence joins TRBV7-2 and TRBJ1-5; D not resolved. Germline V gene data show CDR1 as SGHTA and CDR2 as FQGNSA. This CDR3 contains 13 residues. Trimming took off 5 bases at V and 0 bases at J, with 5 bases between the two ends. The chain's CDR3 is CASSDYSNQPQHF. DNA of the CDR3: TGTGCCAGCAGCGATTATAGCAATCAGCCCCAGCATTTT.

J is TRBJ2-3 and V is TRBV7-9; no definite D call. V was shortened by 3 bases and J by 2 bases, with 3 bases between the two germline ends. There are 12 residues in the CDR3. The germline V gene encodes CDR1 SEHNR and CDR2 FQNEAQ (reference sequence). The CDR3 coding sequence is TGTGCCAGCAGCTTGGCCACAGATACGCAGTATTTT. Translated: CASSLATDTQYF.

The chain joins TRBV29-1 to TRBJ2-3, with D perhaps matching TRBD1 (6 bases). There are 15 residues in the CDR3. CDR1 is SQVTM and CDR2 is ANQGSEA in the germline V gene. V dropped 4 bases and J dropped 4 bases, with 18 bases sitting between them. The CDR3 is CSVVAGASSPDTQYF. CDR3 nucleotide sequence: TGCAGCGTTGTAGCAGGGGCAAGTTCTCCAGATACGCAGTATTTT.

This clone turned up a few times. The gene calls are TRBV30 and TRBJ2-6; 8 bases are shared with TRBD1. CDR1 and CDR2 from the germline V gene are GTSNPN and SVGIG (reference sequence). V trimming: 6 bases; J trimming: 2 bases; junction bases outside the gene matches: 9. This CDR3 is built from 16 residues. The CDR3 DNA is TGTGCCTGCCCGGACAGGGTGAACGCTGGGGCCAACGTCCTGACTTTC. Its protein is CACPDRVNAGANVLTF.

The genes are TRBV5-1 and TRBJ2-1; no clear D gene. Germline CDR1 is SGHRS and CDR2 is YFSETQ. V dropped 4 bases and J dropped 7 bases, with 12 bases sitting between them. CDR3 length equals 13 residues. CDR3 nucleotide sequence: TGCGCCAGCAGCCCCGCGACGGAGAATGAGCAGTTCTTC. Its protein product is CASSPATENEQFF.

The CDR3 DNA reads TGCGCCAGCAGCCAAGAGAGGGGGCTATTGAACACTGAAGCTTTCTTT. Translated: CASSQERGLLNTEAFF. The chain couples TRBV4-3 to TRBJ1-1, with 7 bases fitting TRBD1. CDR1 LGHNA and CDR2 YSLEER come from the germline V gene. The CDR3 consists of 16 residues. V lost 0 bases to trimming and J lost 0 bases; unmatched junction nucleotides: 4.

The V and J genes are TRBV2 and TRBJ2-1; no definite D call. Germline V gives CDR1 SNHLY, CDR2 FYNNEI. The CDR3 totals 17 residues. V shed 9 bases and J shed 1 base, with 22 bases lying between them. The CDR3: CARDGPIGLGSYNEQFF. CDR3 DNA sequence: TGTGCCAGGGATGGTCCCATTGGATTAGGGTCCTACAATGAGCAGTTCTTC.

This rearrangement joins TRBV6-6 to TRBJ2-7; D is perhaps TRBD1 (6 bases). The germline V and J ends were trimmed by 11 bases and 0 bases, with 11 bases remaining between them. The CDR3 has 12 residues. Germline V lookup: CDR1 MNHNY, CDR2 SVGAGI (reference sequence). CDR3 in amino acids: CAVGDTSYEQYF. The DNA of the CDR3 is TGTGCCGTGGGGGACACCTCCTACGAGCAGTACTTC.

The rearrangement links TRBV29-1 to TRBJ2-1; D call uncertain. The germline gives CDR1 SQVTM, CDR2 ANQGSEA. V dropped 8 bases and J dropped 0 bases, with 17 bases sitting between them. The CDR3 extends over 15 amino acids. The CDR3 here is CSHFSDGGSYNEQFF. DNA of the CDR3: TGCAGCCACTTCAGCGACGGCGGCTCCTACAATGAGCAGTTCTTC.

This clone appeared once. The J gene is TRBJ2-5, the V gene TRBV29-1; D call uncertain. Germline V CDR1 and CDR2: SQVTM, ANQGSEA. The CDR3 length is 13 residues. V lost 4 bases and J 1 base, leaving 10 bases between the germline ends. The CDR3 bases are TGCAGCGTTGGATTGGGGATCCAAGAGACCCAGTACTTC. It codes for CSVGLGIQETQYF.

This sequence joins TRBV5-1 and TRBJ2-2; D not certain. Germline V gene lookup returns CDR1 SGHRS and CDR2 YFSETQ. Trimming left V 5 bases short and J 2 bases short, with 10 bases between. The CDR3 sequence is 14 residues long. The CDR3 nucleotides read TGCGCCAGCAGTCAGAACACTAACACCGGGGAGCTGTTTTTT. It codes for CASSQNTNTGELFF.

The rearrangement links TRBV7-3 to TRBJ2-1; 9 bases are shared with TRBD2. V shed 5 bases, J shed 4 bases, and the junction held 9 bases outside the gene matches. CDR3 length: 16 residues. CDR1 and CDR2 (germline): SGHTA, FQGTGA. The CDR3, as DNA: TGTGCCAGCAGCCTCACCGGGACTAGCTCTTACAATGAGCAGTTCTTC. Protein: CASSLTGTSSYNEQFF.

CDR3 sequence: CASSVPGQATYEQYF. In DNA, the CDR3 is TGTGCCAGCAGTGTACCGGGACAGGCCACCTACGAGCAGTACTTC. V and J are TRBV2 and TRBJ2-7; 8 bases are shared with TRBD1. V shed 4 bases, J shed 2 bases, and the junction held 7 bases outside the gene matches. The germline gives CDR1 SNHLY, CDR2 FYNNEI. This CDR3 has 15 residues.

The gene calls are TRBV4-1 and TRBJ2-7; D unresolved. The CDR3 is 14 amino acids. The V end lost 4 bases, the J end lost 2 bases, and 12 bases lay between the germline ends. Germline V gene data show CDR1 as MGHRA and CDR2 as YSYEKL. CDR3 nucleotides: TGCGCCAGCAGCCGACCGGACGGAACCTACGAGCAGTACTTC. Its protein is CASSRPDGTYEQYF.

The chain uses TRBV5-5 and TRBJ2-5; D call uncertain. The CDR3 is made up of 14 amino acids. Germline V gives CDR1 SGHKS, CDR2 YYEKEE (reference sequence). The germline V and J ends were trimmed by 4 bases and 5 bases, with 15 bases remaining between them. Here the CDR3 reads CASSRQVGSETQYF. In DNA form, the CDR3 reads TGTGCCAGCAGCCGGCAGGTTGGGTCGGAGACCCAGTACTTC.

This clone has just a few counts. V and J are TRBV7-2 and TRBJ2-1; a weak D match, TRBD1 (6 bases). V lost 5 bases to trimming and J lost 9 bases, with 14 bases between them. The length of the CDR3 is 13 residues. In germline, CDR1 is SGHTA, CDR2 FQGNSA. The CDR3 loop is CASSQLQGFEQFF. CDR3 bases: TGTGCCAGCAGCCAACTACAGGGATTTGAGCAGTTCTTC.